Included here is one T cell receptor beta chain sequence, with context. This table comes from immunoSEQ multiplex PCR, and its TCRdb copy is limited to in-frame clones, with some not included. The sample includes under 85,000 clones, approximately 91% of them seen just once. This specimen belongs to a study of technical replicates of blood from four donors. The germline V gene encodes CDR1 GTSNPN and CDR2 SVGIG (reference sequence). Losses at the gene ends were 5 bases for V and 2 bases for J; bases not matched to a gene: 16. The CDR3 length is 17 residues. Input material: T cells isolated from PBMCs. This chain links TRBV30 with TRBJ1-1, with 8 bases that match TRBD1. The clonotype was recovered from a human donor in good health. Some clones in this sample may be carry-over from other donors' samples. The CDR3 nucleotides read TGTGCCTGGGCCGTCTCCGGGACAGGATGGGCAAACACTGAAGCTTTCTTT. This sequence encodes CAWAVSGTGWANTEAFF. Filled out from reference TRBV30 and TRBJ1-1, the complete variable domain reads SQTIHQWPATLVQPVGSPLSLECTVEGTSNPNLYWYRQAAGRGLQLLFYSVGIGQISSEVPQNLSASRPQDRQFILSSKKLLLSDSGFYLCAWAVSGTGWANTEAFFGQGTRLTVV.